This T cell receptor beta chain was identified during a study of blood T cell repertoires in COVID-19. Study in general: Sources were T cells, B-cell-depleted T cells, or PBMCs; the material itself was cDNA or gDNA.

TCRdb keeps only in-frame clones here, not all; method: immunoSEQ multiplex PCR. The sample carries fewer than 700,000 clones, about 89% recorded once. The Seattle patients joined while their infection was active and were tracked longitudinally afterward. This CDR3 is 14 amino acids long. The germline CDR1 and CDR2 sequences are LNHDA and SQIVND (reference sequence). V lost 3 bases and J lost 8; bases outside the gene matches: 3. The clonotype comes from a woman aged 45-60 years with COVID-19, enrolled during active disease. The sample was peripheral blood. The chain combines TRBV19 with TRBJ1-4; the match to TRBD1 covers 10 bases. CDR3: CASSIGTGEEKLFF. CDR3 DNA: TGTGCCAGTAGTATCGGGACAGGGGAAGAAAAACTGTTTTTT.